This record looks at one T cell receptor beta chain sequence and its context. Its antigen is unknown. This sample was taken from a study of beta chain features in type 1 diabetes. Study conclusions and caveats: Compared with healthy donors, patients appeared to share more similar naive, central memory and regulatory TCRB repertoires. In every one of the four CD4+ subsets, TCRB CDR3s were moderately but significantly shorter in Type 1 diabetes patients. A pattern of fewer insertions and more deletions at VDJ junctions was seen in type 1 diabetes patients.

The purity of all sorted populations exceeded 95%. The investigators reverse transcribed all of the isolated RNA, so they sequenced expressed TCRB transcripts. The study sequenced naive, central memory and regulatory T cell samples to an average of about 3.5 million reads. The data were produced by immunoSEQ multiplex PCR, yet TCRdb's version contains in-frame clones alone and is incomplete. Of around 360,000 clones in the sample, approximately 12% were seen once. Sequenced material: naive CD4+ T cells from blood. This receptor was identified in a woman younger than 35 with type 1 diabetes.

CDR3 loop: CASSWGGLAANEQYF. CDR3 nucleotide sequence: TGTGCCAGCAGCTGGGGAGGACTAGCGGCCAACGAGCAGTACTTC. The chain uses TRBV7-2 and TRBJ2-7; 10 nucleotides agree with TRBD2. The CDR3 loop spans 15 amino acids. Trimming removed 4 bases from V and 5 bases from J; junction bases left unmatched: 8. The germline V gene encodes CDR1 SGHTA and CDR2 FQGNSA.